The sequence of this TCR beta chain was determined in a study of metastatic and nonmetastatic thyroid tumors. The wider study: Across blood and tumor or nodule tissue, repertoires from malignant and benign thyroid patients were compared with one another.

There were no patients who had received any treatment before thyroid surgery. Study processing details: Using the CDR3 differences seen across clinicopathological groups, the authors built a distant-metastasis classifier for papillary thyroid cancer, which was meant to discriminate distant-metastatic patients. TCRdb re-processed the PCR reads through MiXCR. These V and J calls derive from TCRdb rather than the authors' analysis. Here the sample spans some 7,400 clones, roughly 28% being singletons. Study results and caveats: Malignant tumors reportedly showed significantly higher TCR beta diversity than benign nodules in both blood and tumor.

Germline assignment: CDR1 MNHEY and CDR2 SMNVEV (reference sequence). The CDR3 has 12 amino acids. V gave up 8 bases and J gave up 0 bases, with 8 bases separating them. By share, this clone ranks as large (0.1 to 1%). Its antigen is not identified. The sample comprised adjacent normal tissue. The sequence derives from a male donor with papillary thyroid cancer or a benign thyroid nodule (not recorded which). Some clones in this sample may be carry-over from other donors' samples. This chain connects TRBV27 to TRBJ2-7; D gene unclear. The CDR3 reads CASFSSSYEQYF. DNA for the CDR3: TGTGCCAGCTTCTCCTCCTCCTACGAGCAGTACTTC.